This TCR beta chain emerged from a study of response to subunit inactivated influenza vaccine. Each CDR3 protein is one row after TCRdb ran MiXCR on the RT-PCR reads. The table includes about half a million distinct CDR3 sequences, over 9.5% detected once. Study-level findings and limits: The authors put forward the suggestion that each seasonal influenza vaccination may bring in only a limited number of new T cells.

A word on this clonotype: The antigen remains undetermined.

Germline V gene lookup returns CDR1 SGHTA and CDR2 FQGNSA. The CDR3 spans 13 residues. V was cut by 5 bases and J by 14 bases, with 18 bases left in between. Material: PBMCs from blood, obtained around seven weeks after vaccination. V and J are TRBV7-2 and TRBJ1-4; TRBD1 is a possible D gene (5 bases). The receptor was isolated from a man aged 50 or older who received an inactivated influenza vaccine. The CDR3 sequence is CASSISGLQGLFF. In DNA form, the CDR3 reads TGTGCCAGCAGCATCTCGGGACTCCAGGGCCTGTTTTTT.